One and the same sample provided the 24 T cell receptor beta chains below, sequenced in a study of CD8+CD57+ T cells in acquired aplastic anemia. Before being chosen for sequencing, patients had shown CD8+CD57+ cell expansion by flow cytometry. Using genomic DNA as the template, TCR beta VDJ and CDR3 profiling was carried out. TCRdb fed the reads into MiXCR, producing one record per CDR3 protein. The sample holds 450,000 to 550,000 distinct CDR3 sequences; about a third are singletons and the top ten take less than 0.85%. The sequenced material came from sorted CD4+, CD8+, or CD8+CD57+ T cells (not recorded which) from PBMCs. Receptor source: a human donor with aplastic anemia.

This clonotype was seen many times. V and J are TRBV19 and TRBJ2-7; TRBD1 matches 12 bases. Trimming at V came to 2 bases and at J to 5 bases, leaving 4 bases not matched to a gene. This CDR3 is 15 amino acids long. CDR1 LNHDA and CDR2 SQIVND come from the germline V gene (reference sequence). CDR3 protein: CASSIYGTGGNEQYF. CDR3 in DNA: TGTGCCAGTAGTATATACGGGACAGGGGGCAACGAGCAGTACTTC.

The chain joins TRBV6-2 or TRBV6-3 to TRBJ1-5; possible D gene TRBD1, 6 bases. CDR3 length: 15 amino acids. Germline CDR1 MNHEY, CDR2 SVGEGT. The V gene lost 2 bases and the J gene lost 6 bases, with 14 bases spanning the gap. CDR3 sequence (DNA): TGTGCCAGCAGTTACGAGGACAGCTCCCTTCAGCCCCAGCATTTT. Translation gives CASSYEDSSLQPQHF.

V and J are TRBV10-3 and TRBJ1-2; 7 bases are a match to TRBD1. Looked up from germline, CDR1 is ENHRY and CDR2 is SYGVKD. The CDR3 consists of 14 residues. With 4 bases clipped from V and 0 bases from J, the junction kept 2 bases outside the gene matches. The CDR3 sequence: CAISGDSANYGYTF. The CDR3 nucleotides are TGTGCCATCAGTGGGGACAGTGCTAACTATGGCTACACCTTC.

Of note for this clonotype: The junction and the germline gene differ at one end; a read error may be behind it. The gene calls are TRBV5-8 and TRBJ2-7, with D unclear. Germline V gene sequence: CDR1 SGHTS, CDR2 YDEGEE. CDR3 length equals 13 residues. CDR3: CASSLNFAYEQCF. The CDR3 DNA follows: TGTGCCAGCAGCTTGAACTTTGCCTACGAGCAGTGCTTC.

The CDR3 nucleotides read TGTGCCAGCAGCTTGCTACCCGACAGGGGTAATGAAAAACTGTTTTTT. Protein: CASSLLPDRGNEKLFF. This chain joins TRBV5-5 and TRBJ1-4; 8 bases are shared with TRBD1. J lost 4 bases, V lost 1 base, and 6 bases had no gene match. Germline CDR1 SGHKS, CDR2 YYEKEE (reference sequence). The CDR3 sequence is 16 residues long.

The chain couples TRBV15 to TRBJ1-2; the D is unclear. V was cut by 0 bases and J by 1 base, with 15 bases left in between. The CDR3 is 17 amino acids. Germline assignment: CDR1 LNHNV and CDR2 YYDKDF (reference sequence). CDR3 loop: CATSRDLRENINYGYTF. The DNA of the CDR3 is TGTGCCACCAGCAGAGATTTGCGGGAGAATATTAACTATGGCTACACCTTC. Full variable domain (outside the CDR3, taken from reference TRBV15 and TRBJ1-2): DAMVIQNPRYQVTQFGKPVTLSCSQTLNHNVMYWYQQKSSQAPKLLFHYYDKDFNNEADTPDNFQSRRPNTSFCFLDIRSPGLGDTAMYLCATSRDLRENINYGYTFGSGTRLTVV.

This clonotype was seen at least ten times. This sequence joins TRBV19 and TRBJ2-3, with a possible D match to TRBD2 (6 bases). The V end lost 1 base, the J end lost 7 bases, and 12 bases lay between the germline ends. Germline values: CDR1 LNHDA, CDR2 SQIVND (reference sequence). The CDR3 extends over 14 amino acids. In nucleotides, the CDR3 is TGTGCCAGTAGTATAGTTACGGGGGTGAATACGCAGTATTTT. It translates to CASSIVTGVNTQYF.

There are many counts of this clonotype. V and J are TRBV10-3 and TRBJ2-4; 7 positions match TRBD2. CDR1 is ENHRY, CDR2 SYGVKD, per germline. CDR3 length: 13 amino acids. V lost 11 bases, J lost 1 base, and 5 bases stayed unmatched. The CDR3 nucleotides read TGTGCCTCTGGGGGAGGGGCCAAAAACATTCAGTACTTC. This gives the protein CASGGGAKNIQYF.

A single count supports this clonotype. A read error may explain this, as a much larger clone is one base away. CDR3 region: CASSEYGGSVAEAFF. Written as DNA, the CDR3 is TGCGCCAGCAGTGAGTATGGGGGATCCGTTGCTGAAGCTTTCTTT. This chain joins TRBV10-1 and TRBJ1-1, with TRBD1 as a possible D gene (5 bases). Trimming took off 1 base at V and 6 bases at J, with 15 bases between the two ends. There are 15 residues in the CDR3. CDR1 is WNHNN, CDR2 SYGVQD, per germline (reference sequence).

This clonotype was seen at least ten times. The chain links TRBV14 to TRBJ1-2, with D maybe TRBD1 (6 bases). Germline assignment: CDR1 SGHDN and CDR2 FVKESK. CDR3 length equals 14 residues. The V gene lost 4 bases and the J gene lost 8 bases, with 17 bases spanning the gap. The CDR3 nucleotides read TGTGCCAGCAGCCCGGGGTACGGTGGGGGCGGCTACACCTTC. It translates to CASSPGYGGGGYTF.

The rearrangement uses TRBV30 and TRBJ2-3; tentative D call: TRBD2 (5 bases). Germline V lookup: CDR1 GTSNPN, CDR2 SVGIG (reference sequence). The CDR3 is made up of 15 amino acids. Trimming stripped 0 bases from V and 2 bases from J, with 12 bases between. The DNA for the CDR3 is TGTGCCTGGAGTGTACAAAAGCGGCACACAGATACGCAGTATTTT. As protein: CAWSVQKRHTDTQYF.

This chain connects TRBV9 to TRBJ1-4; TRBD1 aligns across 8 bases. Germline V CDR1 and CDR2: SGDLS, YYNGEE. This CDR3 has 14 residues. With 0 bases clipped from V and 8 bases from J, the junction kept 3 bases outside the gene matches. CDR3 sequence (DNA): TGTGCCAGCAGCGTAGCCGGACAGGGAGAAAAACTGTTTTTT. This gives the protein CASSVAGQGEKLFF. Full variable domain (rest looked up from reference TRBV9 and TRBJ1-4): DSGVTQTPKHLITATGQRVTLRCSPRSGDLSVYWYQQSLDQGLQFLIQYYNGEERAKGNILERFSAQQFPDLHSELNLSSLELGDSALYFCASSVAGQGEKLFFGSGTQLSVL.

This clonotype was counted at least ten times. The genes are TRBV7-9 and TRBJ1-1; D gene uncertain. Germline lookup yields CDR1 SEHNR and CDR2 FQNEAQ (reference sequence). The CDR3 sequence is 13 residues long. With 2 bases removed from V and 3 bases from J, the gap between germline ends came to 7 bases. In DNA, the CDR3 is TGTGCCAGCAGCTTATTGGAACACACTGAAGCTTTCTTT. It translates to CASSLLEHTEAFF.

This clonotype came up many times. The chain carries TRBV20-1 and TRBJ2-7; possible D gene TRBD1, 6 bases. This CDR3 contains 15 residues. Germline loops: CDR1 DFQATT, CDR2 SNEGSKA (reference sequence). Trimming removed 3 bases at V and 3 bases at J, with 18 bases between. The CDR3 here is CSASLSQGYDYEQYF. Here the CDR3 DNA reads TGCAGTGCTAGTTTAAGTCAGGGGTATGACTACGAGCAGTACTTC.

DNA of the CDR3: TGTGCCAGCAGTGAAGCGCTTCAGGGCAGCCGACAGTACAATGAGCAGTTCTTC. Translating it yields CASSEALQGSRQYNEQFF. The chain uses TRBV2 and TRBJ2-1, with D tentatively TRBD1 (5 bases). Germline assignment: CDR1 SNHLY and CDR2 FYNNEI. With 0 bases removed from V and 4 bases from J, the gap between germline ends came to 19 bases. The CDR3 is made up of 18 amino acids.

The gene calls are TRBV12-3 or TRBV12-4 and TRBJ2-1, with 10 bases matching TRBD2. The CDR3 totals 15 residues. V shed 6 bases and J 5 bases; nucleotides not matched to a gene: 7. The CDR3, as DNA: TGTGCCAGCAGGAATCTAGCGGGAGCGGACAATGAGCAGTTCTTC. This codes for CASRNLAGADNEQFF.

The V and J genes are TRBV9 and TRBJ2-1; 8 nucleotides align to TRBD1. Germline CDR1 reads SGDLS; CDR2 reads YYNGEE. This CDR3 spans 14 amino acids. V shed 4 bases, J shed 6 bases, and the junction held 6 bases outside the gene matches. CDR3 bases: TGTGCCAGCAGCATCAAGGACAGGGCCAATGAGCAGTTCTTC. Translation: CASSIKDRANEQFF.

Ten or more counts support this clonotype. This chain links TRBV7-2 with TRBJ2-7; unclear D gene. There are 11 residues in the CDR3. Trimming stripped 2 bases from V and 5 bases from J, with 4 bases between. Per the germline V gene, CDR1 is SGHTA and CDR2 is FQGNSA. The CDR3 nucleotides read TGTGCCAGCAGCTTAAAAGACGAGCAGTACTTC. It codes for CASSLKDEQYF.

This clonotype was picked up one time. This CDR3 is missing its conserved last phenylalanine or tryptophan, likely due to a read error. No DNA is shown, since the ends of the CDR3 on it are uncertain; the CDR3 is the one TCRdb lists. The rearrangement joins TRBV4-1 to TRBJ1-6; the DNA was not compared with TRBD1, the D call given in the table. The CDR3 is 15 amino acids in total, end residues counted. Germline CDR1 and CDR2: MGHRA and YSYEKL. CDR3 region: CASSQDQGVDSPPHL.

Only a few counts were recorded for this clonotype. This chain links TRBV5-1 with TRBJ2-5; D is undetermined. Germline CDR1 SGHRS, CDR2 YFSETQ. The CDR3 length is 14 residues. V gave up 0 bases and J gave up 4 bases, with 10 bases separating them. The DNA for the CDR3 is TGCGCCAGCAGCTTGGTTCCGGACCTAGAGACCCAGTACTTC. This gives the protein CASSLVPDLETQYF.

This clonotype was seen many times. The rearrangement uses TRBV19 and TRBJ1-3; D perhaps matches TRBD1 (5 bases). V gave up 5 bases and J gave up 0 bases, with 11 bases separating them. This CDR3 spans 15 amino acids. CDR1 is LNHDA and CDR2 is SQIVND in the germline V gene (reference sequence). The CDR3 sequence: CASSPDSVSGNTIYF. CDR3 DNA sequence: TGTGCCAGTAGTCCCGACAGCGTCTCTGGAAACACCATATATTTT.

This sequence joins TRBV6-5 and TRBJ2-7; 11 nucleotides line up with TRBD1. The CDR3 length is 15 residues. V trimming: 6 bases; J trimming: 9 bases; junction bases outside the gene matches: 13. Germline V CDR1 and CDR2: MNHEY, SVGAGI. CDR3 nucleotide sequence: TGTGCCAGCAGCTCACTCGGGACAGGGGGTCCCAGGCAGTACTTC. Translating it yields CASSSLGTGGPRQYF.

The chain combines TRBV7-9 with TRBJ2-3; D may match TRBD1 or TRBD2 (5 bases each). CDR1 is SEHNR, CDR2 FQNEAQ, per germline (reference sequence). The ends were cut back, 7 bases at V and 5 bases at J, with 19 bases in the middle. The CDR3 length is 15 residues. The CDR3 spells CASTLGEFSVDTQYF. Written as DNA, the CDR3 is TGTGCCAGCACTCTAGGGGAGTTTTCGGTAGATACGCAGTATTTT.

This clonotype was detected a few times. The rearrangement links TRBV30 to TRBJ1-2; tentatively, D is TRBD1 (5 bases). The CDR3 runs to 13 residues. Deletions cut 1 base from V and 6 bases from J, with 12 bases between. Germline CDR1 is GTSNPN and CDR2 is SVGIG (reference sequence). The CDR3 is CAWSALGGHGYTF. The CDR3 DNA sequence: TGTGCCTGGAGTGCTTTGGGGGGACATGGCTACACCTTC.